A selection of T cell receptor beta chains follows, all from one sample in a study of cytomegalovirus exposure and HLA in healthy donors. TCRdb's table, derived via immunoSEQ multiplex PCR, lists solely in-frame clones and lacks some. The table has about 90,000 clones, around 90% seen once. The material sequenced was PBMCs. These receptors were collected from a young man in good health and CMV-seronegative. CDR3s include the opening cysteine and the closing phenylalanine or tryptophan. The order of the fields is V gene, clone size, D gene, J gene, CDR3 DNA, CDR3 protein. D genes are given only for firm matches. Part of the rows lack a size; the others show once, few, many or a class for expanded clones.

TRBV7-6,NA,NA,TRBJ1-2,TGTGCCAGCAGTCGCGTACCGGGGGACTATGGCTACACCTTC,CASSRVPGDYGYTF
TRBV5-8,NA,TRBD1,TRBJ1-1,TGTGCCAGCAGCTTGGGGGACAGGGGGCACATCACTGAAGCTTTCTTT,CASSLGDRGHITEAFF
TRBV6-1,NA,TRBD2,TRBJ2-2,TGTGCCAGTACTAGCGGCGCGAACACCGGGGAGCTGTTTTTT,CASTSGANTGELFF
TRBV28,NA,NA,TRBJ1-5,TGTGCGATACGAGGCGCGAGGCAGCCCCAGCATTTT,CAIRGARQPQHF
TRBV5-6,NA,TRBD2,TRBJ2-1,TGTGCCAGCAGCTTGTTCTATTCTCTTGGCGGGAGTAAGGGCGATGAGCAGTTCTTC,CASSLFYSLGGSKGDEQFF
TRBV28,NA,TRBD2,TRBJ2-1,TGTGCCAGCAGTGCGGGACTAGCGGGGGAGCTCTCCTACAATGAGCAGTTCTTC,CASSAGLAGELSYNEQFF
TRBV28,NA,NA,TRBJ1-1,TGTGCCAGCAGTCTACAGGGTCTTCTGGCTTTCTTT,CASSLQGLLAFF
TRBV7-9,NA,NA,TRBJ1-1,TGTGCCAGCAGCTTAGGTCGGGCAGGGTTGGCCACTGAAGCTTTCTTT,CASSLGRAGLATEAFF
TRBV28,NA,TRBD1,TRBJ1-2,TGTGCCAGCAGAGCCCCGGACAGGCTCAACTATGGCTACACCTTC,CASRAPDRLNYGYTF
TRBV7-3,NA,TRBD2,TRBJ2-1,TGTGCCAGCAGCGTATCACTAGCGCGCTCCTACAATGAGCAGTTCTTC,CASSVSLARSYNEQFF
TRBV9,once,NA,TRBJ1-1,TGTGCCAGCAGCGCCGGAGGGAACACTGAAGCTTTCTTT,CASSAGGNTEAFF
TRBV29-1,NA,NA,TRBJ1-1,TGCAGCGTTGTCCGTTCGGACATGAACACTGAAGCTTTCTTT,CSVVRSDMNTEAFF
TRBV7-9,NA,NA,TRBJ2-1,TGTGCCAGCAGCTTAGTAGCGCATGAGCAGTTCTTC,CASSLVAHEQFF
TRBV28,NA,NA,TRBJ1-5,TGTGCCAGCAGCCAATCGGGACTGTTTAGCAATCAGCCCCAGCATTTT,CASSQSGLFSNQPQHF
TRBV11-3,NA,TRBD2,TRBJ2-1,TGTGCCAGCAGCGAGGGACTAGCGGGAGGGCCAAATGAGCAGTTCTTC,CASSEGLAGGPNEQFF
TRBV9,NA,NA,TRBJ2-3,TGTGCCAGCAGCGTCCAGGGTTATGCCACAGATACGCAGTATTTT,CASSVQGYATDTQYF
TRBV6-5,NA,TRBD1,TRBJ1-6,TGTGCCAGCAGTCCCTCGGGACAGAATTCACCCCTCCACTTT,CASSPSGQNSPLHF
TRBV19,NA,NA,TRBJ2-2,TGTGCCAGTAGTATAATAGGGGGCACCGGGGAGCTGTTTTTT,CASSIIGGTGELFF
TRBV19,few,TRBD1,TRBJ1-1,TGTGCCAGTAGTATTGGGCAGGGGGCCCCCGAAGCTTTCTTT,CASSIGQGAPEAFF
TRBV28,NA,TRBD2,TRBJ2-2,TGTGCCAGCAGTTCCGTCCCGGGGGGGGGATGGGAAAACACCGGGGAGCTGTTTTTT,CASSSVPGGGWENTGELFF
TRBV19,NA,NA,TRBJ1-2,TGTGCCAGTAGTATAGAACGGACATTCTATGGCTACACCTTC,CASSIERTFYGYTF
TRBV5-6,NA,TRBD2,TRBJ2-1,TGTGCCAGCAGCGGACAAGCGGGAGGTGGTGAGCAGTTCTTC,CASSGQAGGGEQFF
TRBV7-2,NA,TRBD1,TRBJ2-7,TGTGCCAGCAGCTTCTTAGGGACAGGGCTCCTTAACGAGCAGTACTTC,CASSFLGTGLLNEQYF
TRBV7-2,NA,NA,TRBJ2-1,TGTGCCAGCAGCTTAATTGCCGGGAGCTCCTACAATGAGCAGTTCTTC,CASSLIAGSSYNEQFF
TRBV7-2,once,NA,TRBJ1-5,TGTGCCAGCAGCCCAGATAACAGGGAGAATCAGCCCCAGCATTTT,CASSPDNRENQPQHF
TRBV28,NA,NA,TRBJ1-2,TGTGCCAGCAGTTCGGGAGCTAACTATGGCTACACCTTC,CASSSGANYGYTF
TRBV5-5,NA,NA,TRBJ1-2,TGTGCCAGCAGCGTTCAGGGCAGGGGAGTTGGTGGCTACACCTTC,CASSVQGRGVGGYTF
TRBV15,NA,TRBD2,TRBJ2-7,TGTGCCACCAGCAGAGAACTAGCGGGGTCCTACGAGCAGTACTTC,CATSRELAGSYEQYF